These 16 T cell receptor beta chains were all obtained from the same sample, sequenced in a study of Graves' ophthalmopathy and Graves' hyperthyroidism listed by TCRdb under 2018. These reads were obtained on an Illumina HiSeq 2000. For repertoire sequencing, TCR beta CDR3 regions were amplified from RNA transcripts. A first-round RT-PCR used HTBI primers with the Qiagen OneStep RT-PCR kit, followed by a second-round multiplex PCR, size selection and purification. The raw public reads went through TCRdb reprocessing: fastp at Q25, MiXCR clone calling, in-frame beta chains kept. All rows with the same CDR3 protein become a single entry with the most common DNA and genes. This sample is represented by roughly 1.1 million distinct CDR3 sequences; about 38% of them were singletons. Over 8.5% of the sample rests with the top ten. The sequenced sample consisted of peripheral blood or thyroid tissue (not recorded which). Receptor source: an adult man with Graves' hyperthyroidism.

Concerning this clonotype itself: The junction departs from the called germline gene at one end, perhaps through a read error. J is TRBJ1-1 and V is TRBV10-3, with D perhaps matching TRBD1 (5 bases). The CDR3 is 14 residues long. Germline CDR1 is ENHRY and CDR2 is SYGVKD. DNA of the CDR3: TGTGCCAGCAGTTACATGTCAGGGATGGGTGAAGCTTTCTTT. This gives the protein CASSYMSGMGEAFF.

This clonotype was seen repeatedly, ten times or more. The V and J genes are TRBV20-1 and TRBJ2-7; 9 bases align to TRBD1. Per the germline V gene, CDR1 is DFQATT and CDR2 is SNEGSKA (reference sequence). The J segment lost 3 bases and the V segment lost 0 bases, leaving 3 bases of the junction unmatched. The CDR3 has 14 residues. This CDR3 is CSARDQGQGYEQYF. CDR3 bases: TGCAGTGCTAGAGATCAGGGACAGGGCTACGAGCAGTACTTC.

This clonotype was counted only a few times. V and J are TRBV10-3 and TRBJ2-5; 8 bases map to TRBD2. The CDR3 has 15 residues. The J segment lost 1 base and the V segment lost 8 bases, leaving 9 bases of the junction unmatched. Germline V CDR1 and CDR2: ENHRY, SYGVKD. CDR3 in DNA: TGTGCCATCGGATCGGGGGGGACTTCCCAAGAGACCCAGTACTTC. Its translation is CAIGSGGTSQETQYF.

The CDR3, as DNA: TGCGCCAGCCGACAGAGGGCGGCGGAGACCCAGTACTTC. The encoded protein is CASRQRAAETQYF. The chain combines TRBV5-1 with TRBJ2-5; TRBD1 or TRBD2 may be the D gene (5 bases each). The germline V gene encodes CDR1 SGHRS and CDR2 YFSETQ. The CDR3 runs to 13 residues. Trimming removed 7 bases from V and 5 bases from J, with 15 bases in between.

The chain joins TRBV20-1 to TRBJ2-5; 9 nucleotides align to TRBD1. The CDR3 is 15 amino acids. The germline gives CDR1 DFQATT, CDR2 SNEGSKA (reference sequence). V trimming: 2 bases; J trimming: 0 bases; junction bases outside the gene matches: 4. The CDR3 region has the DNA TGCAGTGCTAGAAAGACAGGGGGGCACCAAGAGACCCAGTACTTC. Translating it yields CSARKTGGHQETQYF.

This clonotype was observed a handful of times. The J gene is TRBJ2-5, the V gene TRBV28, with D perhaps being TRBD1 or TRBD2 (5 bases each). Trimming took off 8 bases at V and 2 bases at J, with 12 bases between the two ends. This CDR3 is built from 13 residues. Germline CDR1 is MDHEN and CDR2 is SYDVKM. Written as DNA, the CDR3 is TGTGCCAGCTGGGGGAATCAACAAGAGACCCAGTACTTC. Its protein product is CASWGNQQETQYF.

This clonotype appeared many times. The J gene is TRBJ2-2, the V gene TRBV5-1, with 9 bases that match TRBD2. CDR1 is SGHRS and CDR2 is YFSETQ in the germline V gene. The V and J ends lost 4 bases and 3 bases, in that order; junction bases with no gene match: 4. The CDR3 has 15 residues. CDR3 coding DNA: TGCGCCAGCAGCAGGGCTAGCGGGGACACCGGGGAGCTGTTTTTT. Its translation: CASSRASGDTGELFF.

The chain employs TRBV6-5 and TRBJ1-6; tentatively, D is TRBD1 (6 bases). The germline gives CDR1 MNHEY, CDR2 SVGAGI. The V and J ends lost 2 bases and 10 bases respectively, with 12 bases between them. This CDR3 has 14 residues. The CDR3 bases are TGTGCCAGCAGTTACCTGGGGGGCGACTCACCCCTCCACTTT. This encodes CASSYLGGDSPLHF.

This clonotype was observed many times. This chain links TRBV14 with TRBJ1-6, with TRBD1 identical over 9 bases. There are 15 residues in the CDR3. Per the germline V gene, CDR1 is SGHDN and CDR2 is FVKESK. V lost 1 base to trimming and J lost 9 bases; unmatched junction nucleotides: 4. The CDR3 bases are TGTGCCAGCAGCCAAGCCGGACAGGGGTTTTCACCCCTCCACTTT. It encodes CASSQAGQGFSPLHF.

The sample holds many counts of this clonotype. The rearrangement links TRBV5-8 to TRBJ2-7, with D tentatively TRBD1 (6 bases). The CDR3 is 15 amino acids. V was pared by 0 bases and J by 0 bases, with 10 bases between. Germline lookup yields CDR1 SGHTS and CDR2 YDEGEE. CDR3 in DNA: TGTGCCAGCAGCTTGGACGGACAGTACTCCTACGAGCAGTACTTC. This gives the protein CASSLDGQYSYEQYF. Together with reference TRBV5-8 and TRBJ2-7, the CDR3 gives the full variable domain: EAGVTQSPTHLIKTRGQQATLRCSPISGHTSVYWYQQALGLGLQFLLWYDEGEERNRGNFPPRFSGRQFPNYSSELNVNALELEDSALYLCASSLDGQYSYEQYFGPGTRLTVT.

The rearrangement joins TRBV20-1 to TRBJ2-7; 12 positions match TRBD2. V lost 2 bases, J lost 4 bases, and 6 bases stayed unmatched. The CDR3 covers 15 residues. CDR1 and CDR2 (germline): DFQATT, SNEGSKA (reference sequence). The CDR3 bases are TGCAGTGCTAGAATACCGGGACTAGCGGGTTACGAGCAGTACTTC. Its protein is CSARIPGLAGYEQYF.

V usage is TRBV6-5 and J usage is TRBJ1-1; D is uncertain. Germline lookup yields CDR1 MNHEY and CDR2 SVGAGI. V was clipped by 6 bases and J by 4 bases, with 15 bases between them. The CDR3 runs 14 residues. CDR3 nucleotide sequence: TGTGCCAGCAGCCCTGCGGGTCCCCCCACTGAAGCTTTCTTT. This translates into CASSPAGPPTEAFF.

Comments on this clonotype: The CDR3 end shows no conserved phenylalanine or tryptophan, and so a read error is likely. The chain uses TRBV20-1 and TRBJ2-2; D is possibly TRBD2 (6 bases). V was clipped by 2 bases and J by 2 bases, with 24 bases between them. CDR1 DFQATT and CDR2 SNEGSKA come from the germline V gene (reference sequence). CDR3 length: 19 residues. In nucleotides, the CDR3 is TGCAGTGCTAGATATCCCGCCCGGGGAGGCCGGACTAACACCGGGGAGCTGTTTTCT. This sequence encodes CSARYPARGGRTNTGELFS.

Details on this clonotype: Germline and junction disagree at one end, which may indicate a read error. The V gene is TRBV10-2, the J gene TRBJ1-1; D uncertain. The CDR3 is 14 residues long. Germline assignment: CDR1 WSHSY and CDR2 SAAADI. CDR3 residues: CASSKSVANTEAFF. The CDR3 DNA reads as TGTGCCAGCAGCAAATCTGTTGCGAACACTGAAGCTTTCTTT.

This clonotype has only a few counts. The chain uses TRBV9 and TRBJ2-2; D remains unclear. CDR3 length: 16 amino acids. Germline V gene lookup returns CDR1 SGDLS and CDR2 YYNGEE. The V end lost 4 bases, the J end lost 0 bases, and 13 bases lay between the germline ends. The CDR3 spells CASSQGSIANTGELFF. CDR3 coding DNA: TGTGCCAGCAGCCAAGGATCCATCGCGAACACCGGGGAGCTGTTTTTT.

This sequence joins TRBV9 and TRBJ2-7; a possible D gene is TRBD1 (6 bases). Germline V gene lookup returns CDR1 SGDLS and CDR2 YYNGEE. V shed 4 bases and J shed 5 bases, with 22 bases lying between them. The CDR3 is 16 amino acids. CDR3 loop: CASSLALTGYIHEQYF. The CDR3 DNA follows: TGTGCCAGCAGCTTGGCCCTTACAGGGTATATCCACGAGCAGTACTTC.